This T cell receptor (beta chain) was sequenced in a study of T cell responses to AZD1222 COVID-19 vaccine. CDR1 is SGHRS and CDR2 is YFSETQ in the germline V gene. V lost 1 base, J lost 4 bases, and 14 bases lay in between. The CDR3 is made up of 15 amino acids. Regarding the study as a whole: Repertoire samples came only from after the peak T cell response. The study found vaccine-associated CD4 TCRs spanning spike, dominant at 160-218 and 743-854. At study baseline, merely roughly 6 AZD1222 recipients were seropositive.

With regard to this clone: Its antigen is as yet unknown.

Generated by immunoSEQ multiplex PCR, the TCRdb table keeps only in-frame clones and is missing some. This sample yields some 120,000 clones, of which about 87% are seen a single time; around 5% belongs to the top ten. The chain combines TRBV5-1 with TRBJ2-5; D is undetermined. The source material was peripheral blood, sampled on day 0 of AZD1222 vaccination. This receptor was identified in an adult in good health. CDR3: CASSLLVSRSETQYF. The CDR3 DNA reads TGCGCCAGCAGCTTGCTGGTCTCGCGGTCAGAGACCCAGTACTTC.